This is a list of T cell receptor beta chains from one sample in a study of blood T cell repertoires in COVID-19. Sequenced by immunoSEQ multiplex PCR; TCRdb stores in-frame clones only, minus some. This sample has about 260,000 clones, with 70% to 90% found just once. The sample was PBMCs or T cells enriched from blood (not recorded which). All receptors derive from a woman in her 30s with acute COVID-19. The CDR3 runs from the conserved cysteine through the conserved F or W. D genes are given only for firm matches.

>TRBV27|.|TRBJ1-1|14
CASSKGQHNTEAFF
>TRBV7-8|.|TRBJ2-7|15
CASSSTIAATYEQYF
>TRBV19|.|TRBJ1-1|15
CASSSPGHLNTEAFF
>TRBV6-5|.|TRBJ2-7|14
CASIKGGNSYEQYF
>TRBV7-6|TRBD1|TRBJ1-6|14
CASSLGTANSPLHF
>TRBV5-1|TRBD1|TRBJ1-2|17
CASSPGGQGKFGYGYTF
>TRBV5-1|TRBD2|TRBJ2-1|14
CASAPSGSVNEQFF
>TRBV10-3|TRBD2|TRBJ2-3|14
CAISEAGGTDTQYF
>TRBV28|.|TRBJ1-6|14
CASSLVQGNSPLHF
>TRBV4-2|TRBD2|TRBJ2-7|16
CASSQPPAGDPYEQYF
>TRBV9|.|TRBJ1-5|13
CASSPGANQPQHF
>TRBV19|.|TRBJ2-7|13
CASSREDQYEQYF
>TRBV6-5|.|TRBJ1-6|16
CASSYEIGQNNSPLHF
>TRBV3-1/TRBV3-2|TRBD2|TRBJ2-2|20
CASSQEFVPPLAGGSGELFF
>TRBV3-1/TRBV3-2|.|TRBJ2-1|18
CASSQDVAGDVNNNEQFF
>TRBV20-1|.|TRBJ2-2|13
CSASLPFTGELFF
>TRBV11-3|.|TRBJ1-1|14
CASSLNAVNTEAFF
>TRBV18|.|TRBJ2-7|11
CASSTGYEQYF
>TRBV14|TRBD2|TRBJ2-7|16
CASSQDGLAGAYEQYF
>TRBV29-1|TRBD1|TRBJ1-1|15
CSVEAPTGWGTEAFF
>TRBV27|.|TRBJ1-5|15
CASSLWGTPGQPQHF
>TRBV7-3|.|TRBJ2-1|16
CASTGAGPSSYNEQFF
>TRBV29-1|TRBD1|TRBJ2-7|12
CSVEVDRGGQYF
>TRBV5-1|.|TRBJ1-3|13
CASSPQGGNTIYF
>TRBV11-1|TRBD2|TRBJ2-1|15
CASSLGTSGRLEQFF
>TRBV27|TRBD1|TRBJ2-7|14
CASGTGGLSYEQYF
>TRBV2|.|TRBJ1-3|17
CASSEVGGGFSGNTIYF
>TRBV27|TRBD1|TRBJ2-7|15
CASSLSGTGDYEQYF
>TRBV27|TRBD1|TRBJ2-7|15
CASSKGTGELYEQYF
>TRBV21-1|.|TRBJ1-2|15
CASSKGEGLSYGYTF
>TRBV27|TRBD1|TRBJ2-5|15
CASSLGTGGRETQYF
>TRBV24-1|TRBD2|TRBJ2-7|19
CATSDPTPGTSGRPYEQYF
>TRBV10-2|TRBD2|TRBJ2-1|18
CASSESTVRLASYNEQFF
>TRBV27|TRBD1|TRBJ1-4|16
CASSPQGGVANEKLFF
>TRBV5-4|.|TRBJ1-2|13
CASSFSASDGYTF
>TRBV11-2|.|TRBJ2-3|13
CASTFSGDDTQYF
>TRBV27|.|TRBJ1-1|13
CASSVSTVTEAFF
>TRBV5-1|TRBD2|TRBJ2-3|17
CASSPGTSGSGTDTQYF
>TRBV15|.|TRBJ2-1|13
CATSRSASGEQFF
>TRBV19|.|TRBJ2-7|13
CASLGGRSGEQYF
>TRBV4-3|TRBD1|TRBJ1-3|17
CASSQDQGRGTGNTIYF
>TRBV3-1/TRBV3-2|.|TRBJ2-7|13
CASSQLPGTEQYF
>TRBV6-5|TRBD1|TRBJ1-1|13
CASSLLQGEKAFF
>TRBV13|TRBD1|TRBJ1-6|14
CASSEGTGVSPLHF
>TRBV7-8|.|TRBJ2-5|13
CASSVGSQETQYF
>TRBV2|TRBD2|TRBJ2-3|18
CASIQGGSSGKYTDTQYF
>TRBV7-3|.|TRBJ2-1|13
CASSWAAYNEQFF
>TRBV3-1/TRBV3-2|.|TRBJ1-4|15
CASSGYRDSIEKLFF
>TRBV5-1|.|TRBJ2-3|14
CASSFLSIGDTQYF
>TRBV3-1/TRBV3-2|.|TRBJ1-2|14
CASSQDRDIYGYTF
>TRBV14|.|TRBJ2-3|13
CASSQGASIAQYF
>TRBV6-5|.|TRBJ1-1|14
CASSSTQGTTEAFF
>TRBV28|.|TRBJ1-3|14
CASSLAGVGNTIYF
>TRBV12-5|.|TRBJ1-2|14
CASGPLDRPYGYTF
>TRBV15|.|TRBJ2-7|15
CATSRARVGDYEQYF